This record covers a single TCR beta chain. Its specificity is unknown. The same CDR3 is also encoded by other DNA sequences in this sample. The PCR was carried out with 60 Vbeta primers and 13 Jbeta primers. The protocol was immunoSEQ multiplex PCR, while the TCRdb copy is restricted to in-frame clones and leaves out a portion. The sample carries about 130,000 clones, over 15% recorded once. V was pared by 2 bases and J by 5 bases, with 12 bases between. CDR1 is SEHNR and CDR2 is FQNEAQ in the germline V gene (reference sequence). The CDR3 is 14 amino acids. The data are from a study of cytomegalovirus exposure and HLA in healthy donors. Study conclusions and caveats: Cytomegalovirus-associated TCR beta chains were listed, numbering 164. Segments of the TCR beta V type were, in most cases, productive about 87% or about 30% of the time in an earlier analysis. There were some public TCRs occurring in many donors, but most TCR sequences were rare.

The sample consisted of PBMCs. This chain connects TRBV7-9 to TRBJ1-1; D may be TRBD1 (6 bases). This receptor was obtained from a female donor in good health and CMV-seropositive. This CDR3 reads CASSLPGGDTEAFF. CDR3 nucleotide sequence: TGTGCCAGCAGCTTACCGGGGGGCGATACTGAAGCTTTCTTT.